The 21 T cell receptor beta chains presented below share a single source sample, sequenced in a study of OX40 agonist ivuxolimab in advanced cancers. Clones were sequenced by immunoSEQ multiplex PCR, and TCRdb holds only the in-frame ones, with some missing. The sample records over 85,000 clones, approximately 90% being singletons. The sequencing used CD4+ or CD8+ T cells sorted from blood, collected in a trial of the OX40 agonist ivuxolimab. These receptors were collected from an adult with an advanced solid tumor such as melanoma, head and neck, liver or kidney cancer.

The chain carries TRBV5-4 and TRBJ1-5; no firm D call. The CDR3 consists of 16 residues. V lost 0 bases to trimming and J lost 3 bases, with 13 bases between them. The V gene's germline CDR1 is SGHNT and CDR2 YYREEE (reference sequence). The DNA of the CDR3 is TGTGCCAGCAGCTTGGACGGGAAGAGGGCCAATCAGCCCCAGCATTTT. This sequence encodes CASSLDGKRANQPQHF.

The chain combines TRBV7-3 with TRBJ1-1, with a weak D call TRBD1 (6 bases). This CDR3 spans 17 amino acids. CDR1 is SGHTA, CDR2 FQGTGA, per germline. V gave up 1 base and J gave up 5 bases, with 20 bases separating them. The DNA of the CDR3 is TGTGCCAGCAGCTTAAGCGGGAACAGGGTTGGTTATACTGAAGCTTTCTTT. It codes for CASSLSGNRVGYTEAFF.

About this clone itself: No conserved phenylalanine or tryptophan is present at the end of the CDR3, so a read error is the likely explanation. The chain couples TRBV4-1 to TRBJ1-6; tentative D call: TRBD1 (6 bases). V was shortened by 3 bases and J by 2 bases, with 14 bases between the two germline ends. This CDR3 is 17 amino acids long. The V gene's germline CDR1 is MGHRA and CDR2 YSYEKL. The CDR3: CASSHDLTGAYNSPLHL. The CDR3 DNA reads as TGCGCCAGCAGCCACGACCTGACAGGAGCCTATAATTCACCCCTCCACCTT.

The chain has TRBV4-3 and TRBJ2-3, with 8 bases fitting TRBD2. Germline-derived CDR1 and CDR2 are LGHNA and YSLEER. There are 14 residues in the CDR3. V shed 4 bases and J 3 bases; nucleotides not matched to a gene: 3. The CDR3: CASSPGGRTDTQYF. Written as DNA, the CDR3 is TGCGCCAGCAGCCCGGGGGGGCGTACAGATACGCAGTATTTT.

This clone was observed a single time. This rearrangement joins TRBV7-2 to TRBJ1-1; D gene uncertain. CDR3 length: 13 residues. Germline assignment: CDR1 SGHTA and CDR2 FQGNSA. Trimming left V 5 bases short and J 2 bases short, with 9 bases between. The CDR3 here is CASSPGRNTEAFF. DNA for the CDR3: TGTGCCAGCAGCCCCGGCCGAAACACTGAAGCTTTCTTT.

The V call is TRBV2, the J call TRBJ1-1; D not certain. From germline, CDR1 is SNHLY and CDR2 FYNNEI. The CDR3 is 13 residues long. The V and J ends lost 7 bases and 11 bases respectively, with 20 bases between them. The CDR3 DNA is TGTGCCAGCACCCAGGAAATAGGCCCAATGGCTTTCTTT. This gives the protein CASTQEIGPMAFF.

The chain carries TRBV7-8 and TRBJ2-7; D is undetermined. Germline V lookup: CDR1 SGHVS, CDR2 FQNEAQ. This CDR3 is 16 amino acids long. Trimming removed 4 bases from V and 0 bases from J, with 16 bases in between. The CDR3 DNA reads TGTGCCAGCAGCTCCCCCCGTGGCAGGCCCTCCTACGAGCAGTACTTC. Translated, it gives CASSSPRGRPSYEQYF.

V gene TRBV5-6 combines with J gene TRBJ2-2, with 7 bases fitting TRBD1. The CDR3 spans 13 residues. The trim removed 4 bases at V and 4 bases at J, leaving 1 base unmatched. Germline CDR1 is SGHDT and CDR2 is YYEEEE. CDR3 region: CASSPGGTGELFF. The DNA for the CDR3 is TGTGCCAGCAGCCCAGGGGGCACCGGGGAGCTGTTTTTT.

The gene calls are TRBV5-1 and TRBJ1-4; 9 bases fit TRBD1. From germline, CDR1 is SGHRS and CDR2 YFSETQ. J gave up 8 bases and V 5 bases, and 7 bases lay outside the gene matches. The CDR3 is made up of 14 amino acids. The CDR3 loop reads CASRPTGGWEKLFF. The DNA of the CDR3 is TGCGCCAGCAGACCGACAGGGGGATGGGAAAAACTGTTTTTT.

This clone was observed a single time. The chain joins TRBV5-4 to TRBJ2-1; D possibly matches TRBD1 or TRBD2 (7 bases each). Trimming removed 5 bases from V and 7 bases from J, with 19 bases in between. CDR3 size: 15 residues. The germline gives CDR1 SGHNT, CDR2 YYREEE (reference sequence). In nucleotides, the CDR3 is TGTGCCAGCAGTTCCGGGGGAGGGGGCCGGAATGAGCAGTTCTTC. This sequence encodes CASSSGGGGRNEQFF.

The chain is built from TRBV29-1 and TRBJ1-4; D uncertain. The germline V gene has CDR1 SQVTM and CDR2 ANQGSEA. The CDR3 has 12 amino acids. The V and J ends lost 3 bases and 8 bases respectively, with 10 bases between them. CDR3 residues: CSVEEGIEKLFF. CDR3 nucleotide sequence: TGCAGCGTTGAGGAGGGTATAGAAAAACTGTTTTTT.

CDR3 DNA sequence: TGCGCCAGCAGCCCCGGAGTAGTGGGGGATACGCAGTATTTT. It yields the protein CASSPGVVGDTQYF. This chain uses TRBV5-1 with TRBJ2-3, with D hard to call. Germline V gene sequence: CDR1 SGHRS, CDR2 YFSETQ. The CDR3 contains 14 residues. Trimming stripped 4 bases from V and 6 bases from J, with 15 bases between.

The rearrangement links TRBV5-5 to TRBJ1-6, with D possibly matching TRBD1 (5 bases). The ends were cut back, 4 bases at V and 8 bases at J, with 7 bases in the middle. The CDR3 loop spans 12 amino acids. Germline CDR1 and CDR2: SGHKS and YYEKEE (reference sequence). Here the CDR3 DNA reads TGTGCCAGCAGCACCAGGGATTCACCCCTCCACTTT. Residues: CASSTRDSPLHF.

This clone occurred once. This chain joins TRBV19 and TRBJ2-7, with D possibly being TRBD1 (6 bases). Germline V gene data show CDR1 as LNHDA and CDR2 as SQIVND (reference sequence). The CDR3 consists of 15 residues. V lost 3 bases to trimming and J lost 4 bases, with 16 bases between them. CDR3 loop: CASSMGTGSIYEQYF. Here the CDR3 DNA reads TGTGCCAGTAGTATGGGAACAGGGTCAATTTACGAGCAGTACTTC.

The chain links TRBV28 to TRBJ1-4, with TRBD1 identical over 10 bases. From germline, CDR1 is MDHEN and CDR2 SYDVKM. This CDR3 is built from 15 residues. V lost 5 bases and J lost 7; bases outside the gene matches: 7. CDR3 sequence: CASSALTGGGEKLFF. The CDR3 nucleotides read TGTGCCAGCAGTGCCCTGACAGGGGGCGGTGAAAAACTGTTTTTT.

The gene calls are TRBV5-5 and TRBJ1-5; TRBD1 agrees at 10 bases. The CDR3 runs 14 residues. Germline values: CDR1 SGHKS, CDR2 YYEKEE (reference sequence). J lost 5 bases, V lost 3 bases, and 2 bases had no gene match. CDR3 DNA: TGTGCCAGCAGCTGGGGGACAGGGGATCAGCCCCAGCATTTT. Protein product: CASSWGTGDQPQHF.

J is TRBJ2-2 and V is TRBV7-9; D is possibly TRBD1 (6 bases). The CDR3 has 15 amino acids. In germline, CDR1 is SEHNR, CDR2 FQNEAQ (reference sequence). Trimming shortened V by 5 bases and J by 2 bases, and 12 bases separated the two germline ends. The CDR3 DNA follows: TGTGCCAGCAGCCAGGGGCTAGTAAACACCGGGGAGCTGTTTTTT. Protein: CASSQGLVNTGELFF.

This chain links TRBV11-2 with TRBJ2-1; D unclear. This CDR3 region has 14 residues. Germline lookup yields CDR1 SGHAT and CDR2 FQNNGV. With 0 bases removed from V and 6 bases from J, the gap between germline ends came to 9 bases. The CDR3, as DNA: TGTGCCAGCAGCTTAGACATTAGCCCCAATGAGCAGTTCTTC. It codes for CASSLDISPNEQFF.

The chain combines TRBV5-1 with TRBJ1-6, with 10 bases that match TRBD1. This CDR3 has 15 amino acids. Per the germline V gene, CDR1 is SGHRS and CDR2 is YFSETQ. V dropped 0 bases and J dropped 10; count of bases not matched to a gene: 4. CDR3 sequence reads: CASSLVGTGESPLHF. DNA for the CDR3: TGCGCCAGCAGCTTGGTTGGGACAGGGGAATCACCCCTCCACTTT.

This chain joins TRBV5-1 and TRBJ2-3; possible D gene TRBD2, 5 bases. Looked up from germline, CDR1 is SGHRS and CDR2 is YFSETQ. Trimming left V 3 bases short and J 0 bases short, with 11 bases between. The CDR3 is made up of 15 amino acids. The CDR3 sequence is CASSWRTPSTDTQYF. CDR3 nucleotide sequence: TGCGCCAGCAGCTGGAGGACCCCCAGCACAGATACGCAGTATTTT.

Details on this clone: The CDR3 does not close with the conserved phenylalanine or tryptophan, likely indicating a read error. The J gene is TRBJ1-6, the V gene TRBV2; TRBD1 might be the D (5 bases). The germline gives CDR1 SNHLY, CDR2 FYNNEI. The CDR3 runs to 14 residues. The germline V and J ends were trimmed by 2 bases and 7 bases, with 9 bases remaining between them. The CDR3, as DNA: TGTGCCAGCAGTGAATCGGGGGGAAATTCACCCCTCCACCTT. Translating gives CASSESGGNSPLHL.